The 12 T cell receptor beta chains given below trace back to one sample, sequenced in a study of blood T cell repertoires in COVID-19. This table comes from immunoSEQ multiplex PCR, and its TCRdb copy is limited to in-frame clones, with some not included. The sample includes approximately 150,000 clones, approximately 90% of them seen just once. Sequencing input: peripheral blood. All receptors come from a woman aged 45-65 years with acute or convalescent COVID-19.

The chain combines TRBV3-1 (or the pseudogene TRBV3-2) with TRBJ1-1; possible D gene TRBD1, 6 bases. The CDR3 is 14 residues long. V was pared by 4 bases and J by 3 bases, with 12 bases between. The germline CDR1 and CDR2 sequences are LGHDT and YNNKEL (reference sequence). The CDR3 DNA follows: TGTGCCAGCAGCCCTAGACAGGAGGACACTGAAGCTTTCTTT. Its translation: CASSPRQEDTEAFF.

V gene TRBV6-5 combines with J gene TRBJ1-4, with D tentatively TRBD1 (6 bases). This CDR3 has 14 amino acids. V was cut by 7 bases and J by 5 bases, with 14 bases left in between. Germline values: CDR1 MNHEY, CDR2 SVGAGI. The CDR3 DNA reads TGTGCCAGCACTGGGGGCAGTTCAAATGAAAAACTGTTTTTT. As protein: CASTGGSSNEKLFF.

The V and J genes are TRBV7-9 and TRBJ1-5, with unresolved D. Trimming took 1 base from V and 0 from J, leaving 7 bases between them. CDR3 length: 15 residues. Germline CDR1 and CDR2: SEHNR and FQNEAQ (reference sequence). CDR3 sequence: CASSLGQDSNQPQHF. The CDR3 DNA reads as TGTGCCAGCAGCTTAGGTCAGGATAGCAATCAGCCCCAGCATTTT.

The V gene is TRBV12-5, the J gene TRBJ2-7, with 10 nucleotides matching TRBD2. Unmatched junction bases numbered 14, after V lost 6 bases and J lost 6 bases. Per germline, CDR1 LGHNT and CDR2 FRNRAP. The CDR3 sequence is 16 residues long. The CDR3 sequence: CASGPDSGRAPIEQYF. The CDR3 DNA reads TGTGCTAGTGGCCCGGACAGCGGGAGGGCCCCAATCGAGCAGTACTTC.

The chain combines TRBV2 with TRBJ2-3; TRBD2 matches 8 bases. This CDR3 spans 14 amino acids. Per germline, CDR1 SNHLY and CDR2 FYNNEI. V lost 8 bases to trimming and J lost 0 bases; unmatched junction nucleotides: 4. The CDR3 here is CASGSGTSTDTQYF. CDR3 nucleotides: TGTGCCAGCGGTAGCGGGACTAGCACAGATACGCAGTATTTT.

In this sample, this clone turned up once. The J gene is TRBJ2-5, the V gene TRBV7-3, with 9 bases aligning to TRBD1. Unmatched junction bases numbered 7, after V lost 5 bases and J lost 6 bases. Germline V gives CDR1 SGHTA, CDR2 FQGTGA. The CDR3 extends over 14 amino acids. CDR3: CASSRGQGMKTQYF. As DNA, the CDR3 is TGTGCCAGCAGCCGCGGACAGGGGATGAAGACCCAGTACTTC.

For the CDR3, the DNA is TGCGCCAGTCACCCTACCGTGAACACTGAAGCTTTCTTT. Its protein is CASHPTVNTEAFF. The chain recombines TRBV5-1 with TRBJ1-1; D call uncertain. In germline, CDR1 is SGHRS, CDR2 YFSETQ. This CDR3 comprises 13 residues. Trimming shortened V by 8 bases and J by 0 bases, and 11 bases separated the two germline ends.

This chain links TRBV9 with TRBJ2-3; D might be TRBD1 (6 bases). The CDR3 runs to 14 residues. Germline V gene sequence: CDR1 SGDLS, CDR2 YYNGEE. The V end lost 2 bases, the J end lost 4 bases, and 11 bases lay between the germline ends. CDR3 in DNA: TGTGCCAGCAGCGTCCTTACAGGGCCAGATACGCAGTATTTT. It codes for CASSVLTGPDTQYF. Full variable domain (rest looked up from reference TRBV9 and TRBJ2-3): DSGVTQTPKHLITATGQRVTLRCSPRSGDLSVYWYQQSLDQGLQFLIQYYNGEERAKGNILERFSAQQFPDLHSELNLSSLELGDSALYFCASSVLTGPDTQYFGPGTRLTVL.

The V and J genes are TRBV19 and TRBJ2-7, with 8 bases fitting TRBD2. Germline CDR1 LNHDA, CDR2 SQIVND (reference sequence). The CDR3 totals 14 residues. V lost 9 bases to trimming and J lost 2 bases; unmatched junction nucleotides: 9. The CDR3 DNA is TGTGCCAGGGGAAGCGGGGGTACCACCTACGAGCAGTACTTC. The encoded protein is CARGSGGTTYEQYF. Drawing the rest from reference TRBV19 and TRBJ2-7, the complete variable domain is DGGITQSPKYLFRKEGQNVTLSCEQNLNHDAMYWYRQDPGQGLRLIYYSQIVNDFQKGDIAEGYSVSREKKESFPLTVTSAQKNPTAFYLCARGSGGTTYEQYFGPGTRLTVT.

The V call is TRBV29-1, the J call TRBJ1-2; TRBD1 might be the D (6 bases). The ends were cut back, 5 bases at V and 7 bases at J, with 11 bases in the middle. Germline CDR1 reads SQVTM; CDR2 reads ANQGSEA. This CDR3 contains 11 residues. CDR3 amino acids: CSVSGVSGYTF. The CDR3 DNA reads as TGCAGCGTTTCAGGGGTCTCTGGCTACACCTTC.

The chain joins TRBV10-3 to TRBJ1-1, with TRBD1 identical over 7 bases. The CDR3 totals 13 residues. Germline V gives CDR1 ENHRY, CDR2 SYGVKD. Trimming at V came to 0 bases and at J to 10 bases, leaving 5 bases not matched to a gene. The chain's CDR3 is CAISESIGGSAFF. Written as DNA, the CDR3 is TGTGCCATCAGTGAGTCGATAGGGGGCTCAGCTTTCTTT.

The chain combines TRBV7-2 with TRBJ2-1; D is uncertain. The CDR3 runs to 13 residues. V was cut by 5 bases and J by 0 bases, with 5 bases left in between. Germline assignment: CDR1 SGHTA and CDR2 FQGNSA. CDR3 bases: TGTGCCAGCAGCCCGAGCTCCTACAATGAGCAGTTCTTC. Residues: CASSPSSYNEQFF.